This T cell receptor (beta chain) was sequenced during a study of control samples from healthy donors and cancer patients. The germline gives CDR1 LGHNA, CDR2 YNFKEQ. Between the trimmed V and J ends, which lost 0 bases and 2 bases, there was a span of 23 bases. This CDR3 comprises 19 residues. Sequenced by immunoSEQ multiplex PCR; TCRdb stores in-frame clones only, minus some. The sample records roughly 220,000 clones, just under 95% being singletons. This clonotype was obtained from a man in his forties or fifties in good health. Sequences were obtained from blood. The V gene is TRBV4-2, the J gene TRBJ2-7; the D gene could be TRBD1 or TRBD2 (5 bases each). CDR3: CASSQDPTPGTPTPYEQYF. For the CDR3, the DNA is TGTGCCAGCAGCCAAGACCCTACCCCCGGGACGCCAACCCCCTACGAGCAGTACTTC.